These 24 T cell receptor beta chains were sequenced from one sample in a study of T cell repertoires in cytomegalovirus infection. What these receptors recognize is not known. TCRdb recomputed calls from the reads with MiXCR, one row per CDR3 protein. This table holds about 920,000 distinct CDR3 sequences, approximately 33% found once. This material consisted of cultured CD8+ T cells from PBMCs, taken from culture after CMV antigen stimulation. Receptors originate from a human donor in good health (CMV status not recorded). Some clones in this sample may be carry-over from other donors' samples.

This clonotype occurred a few times. The rearrangement links TRBV3-1 to TRBJ1-3; 10 bases agree with TRBD1. Germline CDR1 LGHDT, CDR2 YNNKEL (reference sequence). The CDR3 runs 19 residues. The V gene end was trimmed by 1 base and the J gene end by 4 bases; junction bases not matched to a gene: 13. The CDR3 DNA reads as TGTGCCAGCAGCCAAGGTCCGGGACAGGGGAGTTTTTTCGGAAACACCATATATTTT. It is translated as CASSQGPGQGSFFGNTIYF. Drawing the rest from reference TRBV3-1 and TRBJ1-3, the complete variable domain is DTAVSQTPKYLVTQMGNDKSIKCEQNLGHDTMYWYKQDSKKFLKIMFSYNNKELIINETVPNRFSPKSPDKAHLNLHINSLELGDSAVYFCASSQGPGQGSFFGNTIYFGEGSWLTVV.

This clonotype has a handful of counts. The chain couples TRBV4-1 to TRBJ2-7; TRBD1 matches at 7 bases. The germline gives CDR1 MGHRA, CDR2 YSYEKL. The junction had 11 bases not matched to a gene; V was cut back by 1 base and J by 2 bases. This CDR3 comprises 17 residues. The CDR3 region has the DNA TGCGCCAGCAGCCAAGGATTTAGGGACAGACAAACCTACGAGCAGTACTTC. It encodes CASSQGFRDRQTYEQYF.

This clonotype was seen only a few times. CDR3 in DNA: TGTGCCAGCAGTTACGCAACAGTGAACACTGAAGCTTTCTTT. Its protein is CASSYATVNTEAFF. J is TRBJ1-1 and V is TRBV6-2 or TRBV6-3; D gene unclear. The CDR3 has 14 amino acids. The V end was cut by 2 bases, the J end by 0 bases, with 7 bases between. Germline-derived CDR1 and CDR2 are MNHEY and SVGEGT.

This sequence joins TRBV13 and TRBJ2-1, with TRBD2 as a possible D gene (5 bases). The CDR3 covers 13 residues. Germline V gene data show CDR1 as PRHDT and CDR2 as FYEKMQ (reference sequence). Trimming removed 11 bases from V and 5 bases from J, with 16 bases in between. The CDR3 DNA is TGTGCCGCTGGCACGCGGGCCAACAATGAGCAGTTCTTC. This translates into CAAGTRANNEQFF.

The chain recombines TRBV7-9 with TRBJ2-2; no clear D gene. The V end was cut by 5 bases, the J end by 0 bases, with 10 bases between. The V gene's germline CDR1 is SEHNR and CDR2 FQNEAQ (reference sequence). This CDR3 has 15 residues. The CDR3 region has the DNA TGTGCCAGCAGCGAGACACTTTCGAACACCGGGGAGCTGTTTTTT. Translation gives CASSETLSNTGELFF. The whole variable domain, filled in from reference TRBV7-9 and TRBJ2-2, reads DTGVSQNPRHKITKRGQNVTFRCDPISEHNRLYWYRQTLGQGPEFLTYFQNEAQLEKSRLLSDRFSAERPKGSFSTLEIQRTEQGDSAMYLCASSETLSNTGELFFGEGSRLTVL.

The chain couples TRBV29-1 to TRBJ1-2; TRBD1 agrees at 7 bases. CDR1 is SQVTM, CDR2 ANQGSEA, per germline. Trimming took 4 bases from V and 10 from J; bases not matched to a gene: 3. The CDR3 is made up of 10 amino acids. The CDR3 region is CSVVQGDYTF. The CDR3 region has the DNA TGCAGCGTTGTTCAGGGGGACTACACCTTC. Combining the CDR3 with reference TRBV29-1 and TRBJ1-2 gives the whole variable domain SAVISQKPSRDICQRGTSLTIQCQVDSQVTMMFWYRQQPGQSLTLIATANQGSEATYESGFVIDKFPISRPNLTFSTLTVSNMSPEDSSIYLCSVVQGDYTFGSGTRLTVV.

This clonotype was detected a few times. The chain joins TRBV2 to TRBJ2-5; 7 nucleotides match TRBD1. This CDR3 is 14 amino acids long. Germline V gives CDR1 SNHLY, CDR2 FYNNEI. After removal of 2 bases from V and 7 bases from J, the junction contained 7 bases not matched to a gene. The CDR3 here is CASSEKGAQGTQYF. The CDR3 DNA reads TGTGCCAGCAGTGAAAAGGGGGCTCAGGGGACCCAGTACTTC. Drawing the rest from reference TRBV2 and TRBJ2-5, the complete variable domain is EPEVTQTPSHQVTQMGQEVILRCVPISNHLYFYWYRQILGQKVEFLVSFYNNEISEKSEIFDDQFSVERPDGSNFTLKIRSTKLEDSAMYFCASSEKGAQGTQYFGPGTRLLVL.

This clonotype was seen repeatedly, ten times or more. The J gene is TRBJ1-6, the V gene TRBV12-3 or TRBV12-4; 9 bases map to TRBD1. The V segment lost 6 bases and the J segment 9 bases; nucleotides outside the gene matches: 6. The CDR3 length is 14 residues. The CDR3 reads CASSPGQGRSPLHF. CDR3 coding DNA: TGTGCCAGCAGCCCGGGACAGGGACGTTCACCCCTCCACTTT.

This clonotype was picked up many times. V usage is TRBV7-8 and J usage is TRBJ2-2; possibly TRBD1 or TRBD2 for D (6 bases each). This CDR3 is 15 amino acids long. The germline CDR1 and CDR2 sequences are SGHVS and FQNEAQ. Trimming stripped 1 base from V and 8 bases from J, with 14 bases between. The CDR3 reads CASSLGPGAGGELFF. CDR3 bases: TGTGCCAGCAGCTTAGGTCCAGGGGCGGGGGGGGAGCTGTTTTTT.

V usage is TRBV27 and J usage is TRBJ1-5; 7 bases are a match to TRBD1. J lost 0 bases, V lost 4 bases, and 18 bases had no gene match. The CDR3 runs to 20 residues. Per germline, CDR1 MNHEY and CDR2 SMNVEV (reference sequence). The CDR3 loop reads CASSSIISQGPYFSNQPQHF. As DNA, the CDR3 is TGTGCCAGCAGTTCCATAATATCACAGGGGCCCTATTTTAGCAATCAGCCCCAGCATTTT.

This clonotype was seen a handful of times. The CDR3 reads CSVGGGAGIVWGYTF. The CDR3 coding sequence is TGCAGCGTTGGAGGTGGGGCAGGAATCGTGTGGGGCTACACCTTC. This sequence joins TRBV29-1 and TRBJ1-2; D perhaps matches TRBD1 (5 bases). The CDR3 totals 15 residues. Trimming took 4 bases from V and 8 from J, leaving 23 bases between them. Germline V gives CDR1 SQVTM, CDR2 ANQGSEA.

In this sample, this clonotype turned up once. V usage is TRBV6-1 and J usage is TRBJ1-5; TRBD1 matches at 9 bases. The CDR3 loop spans 15 amino acids. V was clipped by 7 bases and J by 3 bases; unmatched bases: 7. Looked up from germline, CDR1 is MNHNS and CDR2 is SASEGT. CDR3 amino acids: CASKVRQGDNQPQHF. DNA of the CDR3: TGTGCCAGCAAGGTACGACAGGGGGACAATCAGCCCCAGCATTTT.

This clonotype was picked up a small number of times. The chain links TRBV15 to TRBJ2-1; D gene unclear. Trimming took 0 bases from V and 3 from J, leaving 12 bases between them. The germline CDR1 and CDR2 sequences are LNHNV and YYDKDF (reference sequence). The CDR3 spans 16 residues. The CDR3 sequence is CATSRELRSLYNEQFF. As DNA, the CDR3 is TGTGCCACCAGCAGAGAACTCAGGTCCCTCTACAATGAGCAGTTCTTC. Full variable domain (remainder filled in from reference TRBV15 and TRBJ2-1): DAMVIQNPRYQVTQFGKPVTLSCSQTLNHNVMYWYQQKSSQAPKLLFHYYDKDFNNEADTPDNFQSRRPNTSFCFLDIRSPGLGDTAMYLCATSRELRSLYNEQFFGPGTRLTVL.

This clonotype has ten or more counts. The chain links TRBV7-8 to TRBJ2-4; possibly TRBD1 for D (5 bases). Per germline, CDR1 SGHVS and CDR2 FQNEAQ. The V gene lost 2 bases and the J gene lost 8 bases, with 13 bases spanning the gap. The CDR3 is made up of 14 amino acids. This CDR3 is CASSLMVVRDIQYF. Written as DNA, the CDR3 is TGTGCCAGCAGCTTAATGGTGGTCAGGGACATTCAGTACTTC. The complete variable domain, with remaining parts taken from reference TRBV7-8 and TRBJ2-4, reads GAGVSQSPRYKVAKRGQDVALRCDPISGHVSLFWYQQALGQGPEFLTYFQNEAQLDKSGLPSDRFFAERPEGSVSTLKIQRTQQEDSAVYLCASSLMVVRDIQYFGAGTRLSVL.

The rearrangement uses TRBV12-5 and TRBJ2-7; TRBD1 is a possible D gene (5 bases). The CDR3 extends over 15 amino acids. Trimming took 1 base from V and 5 from J, leaving 15 bases between them. Germline V gene lookup returns CDR1 LGHNT and CDR2 FRNRAP. The CDR3 DNA reads TGTGCTAGTGGTTTGGCTAATACAGGTTTCCACGAGCAGTACTTC. Its protein product is CASGLANTGFHEQYF.

Only a few counts were recorded for this clonotype. This chain joins TRBV6-1 and TRBJ2-7, with a weak D call TRBD2 (5 bases). V lost 11 bases, J lost 1 base, and 15 bases lay in between. Germline-derived CDR1 and CDR2 are MNHNS and SASEGT. The CDR3 sequence is 13 residues long. CDR3 DNA: TGTGCCGGTGGCGGGTGCCGGTCCTACGAGCAGTACGTC. Translated, it gives CAGGGCRSYEQYV.

This clonotype appeared a single time. Sequence at one end of the junction differs from germline and may be a read error. The rearrangement uses TRBV6-1 and TRBJ1-1, with TRBD1 as a possible D gene (6 bases). Per germline, CDR1 MNHNS and CDR2 SASEGT. CDR3 length equals 13 residues. CDR3 nucleotides: TGTACCAGCAGTAAACAGGGTTGGACTGAAGCTTTCTTT. It specifies CTSSKQGWTEAFF.

The CDR3 DNA reads as TGTGCCAGCAGTCCCCCCGAGGGCGGTGAGCAGTTCTTC. Its protein is CASSPPEGGEQFF. The chain employs TRBV27 and TRBJ2-1; the D gene is possibly TRBD2 (5 bases). Germline lookup yields CDR1 MNHEY and CDR2 SMNVEV (reference sequence). The CDR3 contains 13 residues. Trimming cost V 5 bases and J 9 bases, with 14 bases left between them.

V usage is TRBV15 and J usage is TRBJ1-5; D gene uncertain. The CDR3 contains 14 residues. The germline V gene encodes CDR1 LNHNV and CDR2 YYDKDF (reference sequence). V was clipped by 0 bases and J by 0 bases, with 3 bases between them. CDR3 sequence reads: CATSRDLSNQPQHF. The DNA for the CDR3 is TGTGCCACCAGCAGAGATCTTAGCAATCAGCCCCAGCATTTT.

This clonotype was detected many times. The rearrangement links TRBV12-3 or TRBV12-4 to TRBJ2-1; D is tentatively TRBD1 or TRBD2 (7 bases each). V lost 7 bases and J lost 7, with 20 bases in between. The CDR3 contains 15 residues. CDR3: CASIGGGGGWNEQFF. As DNA, the CDR3 is TGTGCCAGCATCGGGGGAGGGGGCGGGTGGAATGAGCAGTTCTTC.

V usage is TRBV7-2 and J usage is TRBJ2-6; D uncertain. The CDR3 is made up of 13 amino acids. CDR1 and CDR2 from the germline V gene are SGHTA and FQGNSA. With 7 bases removed from V and 6 bases from J, the gap between germline ends came to 10 bases. The CDR3 here is CASTSIMANVLTF. The CDR3 coding sequence is TGTGCCAGCACCTCGATTATGGCCAACGTCCTGACTTTC.

With regard to this clonotype: Given a much more abundant clone one base away, this may be a read error. The V and J genes are TRBV7-8 and TRBJ2-1, with a tentative D call TRBD2 (6 bases). The V gene lost 5 bases and the J gene lost 3 bases, with 11 bases spanning the gap. The germline V gene encodes CDR1 SGHVS and CDR2 FQNEAQ. The CDR3 is 14 residues long. CDR3 nucleotide sequence: TGTGCCAGCAGCACCCGACTAGTCTACAATGAGCAGTTCTTC. It is translated as CASSTRLVYNEQFF.

V usage is TRBV6-8 and J usage is TRBJ2-7; D is perhaps TRBD1 (6 bases). The CDR3 length is 14 residues. The V gene lost 2 bases and the J gene lost 2 bases, with 10 bases spanning the gap. CDR1 is MNHGY and CDR2 is SAAAGT in the germline V gene. CDR3 in amino acids: CASSYPGQPYEQYV. As DNA, the CDR3 is TGTGCCAGCAGTTACCCGGGACAACCCTACGAGCAGTACGTC.

CDR3 sequence: CSDGLAGDTDTQYF. In DNA, the CDR3 is TGCAGCGACGGACTAGCGGGGGACACAGATACGCAGTATTTT. The V gene is TRBV29-1, the J gene TRBJ2-3, with 13 bases that match TRBD2. V was pared by 7 bases and J by 2 bases, with 3 bases of the junction left unmatched. CDR1 is SQVTM, CDR2 ANQGSEA, per germline. This CDR3 region has 14 residues.